The entry below describes one T cell receptor (beta chain). These data come from a study of control samples from healthy donors and cancer patients. This CDR3 has 13 amino acids. Looked up from germline, CDR1 is MDHEN and CDR2 is SYDVKM. V was trimmed by 3 bases and J by 4 bases, leaving 7 bases between them. Clones were read by immunoSEQ multiplex PCR, and TCRdb kept only the in-frame ones, dropping some. The sample has 100,000 to 150,000 clones, approximately 89% seen once. Specimen: blood. J is TRBJ1-5 and V is TRBV28; D gene unclear. The sequence was collected from a man aged 55-75 years in good health. DNA for the CDR3: TGTGCCAGCAGTTTTTCCCGAAATCAGCCCCAGCATTTT. Translated, it gives CASSFSRNQPQHF.